This TCR beta chain comes out of a study of response to subunit inactivated influenza vaccine. Points from the study as a whole: That few new T cells are recruited by each seasonal influenza vaccination was the authors' suggestion.

V lost 5 bases, J lost 9 bases, and 11 bases lay in between. The germline gives CDR1 SGHAT, CDR2 FQNNGV. This CDR3 contains 12 residues. In TCRdb, the RT-PCR reads were re-called with MiXCR into one record per CDR3 protein. The sample lists 200,000 to 300,000 distinct CDR3 sequences; 10% to 15% were seen once. To note about this clonotype: Its antigen is as yet unknown.

The TCR sequence derives from a man in his fifties who received an inactivated influenza vaccine. The rearrangement links TRBV11-2 to TRBJ2-1; maybe TRBD1 (6 bases). This material consisted of non-naive T cells sorted from PBMCs, taken roughly 15 days before vaccination. CDR3 residues: CASSPQGSEQFF. As DNA, the CDR3 is TGTGCCAGCAGCCCCCAGGGGAGTGAGCAGTTCTTC. Full variable domain (rest looked up from reference TRBV11-2 and TRBJ2-1): EAGVAQSPRYKIIEKRQSVAFWCNPISGHATLYWYQQILGQGPKLLIQFQNNGVVDDSQLPKDRFSAERLKGVDSTLKIQPAKLEDSAVYLCASSPQGSEQFFGPGTRLTVL.